This TCR beta chain was observed in a study of CD8 T cells in ankylosing spondylitis. This clonotype was recorded at least ten times. The antigen remains undetermined. General study results and limits: Clones linked to disease were reported to show significant enrichment in matched ankylosing spondylitis synovial fluid. Disease-linked clones, CD8+, were relatively rare in peripheral blood.

CDR3 length: 15 amino acids. V gave up 4 bases and J gave up 4 bases, with 14 bases separating them. Germline V CDR1 and CDR2: SEHNR, FQNEAQ (reference sequence). Quantitative barcoded 5'-RACE was used to prepare TCR beta libraries. TCRdb independently ran MiXCR on the 5' RACE reads; one entry per CDR3 protein. The sample has some 270,000 distinct CDR3 sequences, roughly 18% seen once. The genes are TRBV7-9 and TRBJ1-5, with a weak D call TRBD1 (5 bases). The sample taken for sequencing was blood, either unsorted or a sorted T cell fraction (not recorded which). The clonotype was recovered from a male donor with ankylosing spondylitis or in good health (not recorded which). The CDR3 DNA is TGTGCCAGCAGCTCGGAAGGGACCTCTAATCAGCCCCAGCATTTT. Amino acid sequence: CASSSEGTSNQPQHF.